Presented here are 12 T cell receptor beta chains from one specimen sequenced in a study of shared clonotypes between healthy human individuals. The table came from immunoSEQ multiplex PCR; TCRdb's copy has only in-frame clones and leaves some out. This repertoire shows about 2.4 million clones, 93% found once; its top ten account for 0.36%. Sequencing was done on a sample of naive CD4+ T cells from PBMCs. Noted subset: CD45RA+ positively selected. Source of these receptors: a man between 18 and 29 years old in good health. Some clones in this sample may be carry-over from other donors' samples.

This clone was counted only a few times. The chain combines TRBV19 with TRBJ1-5; D gene ambiguous. Germline V gene sequence: CDR1 LNHDA, CDR2 SQIVND (reference sequence). CDR3 length equals 15 residues. With 5 bases removed from V and 6 bases from J, the gap between germline ends came to 17 bases. The CDR3 DNA follows: TGTGCCAGTAGTTCCCGACATGCTTCCTTTCAGCCCCAGCATTTT. This encodes CASSSRHASFQPQHF.

V is TRBV9 and J is TRBJ2-3; possible D gene TRBD2, 5 bases. This CDR3 contains 14 residues. V shed 0 bases and J shed 4 bases, with 9 bases lying between them. Germline CDR1 and CDR2: SGDLS and YYNGEE. The CDR3, as DNA: TGTGCCAGCAGCGTAGGTCCGGGGTCAGATACGCAGTATTTT. It encodes CASSVGPGSDTQYF.

This clone appeared a few times. The sample carries other DNA sequences with the same CDR3. The gene calls are TRBV18 and TRBJ1-2, with D unresolved. Germline CDR1 reads KGHSH; CDR2 reads LQKENI. V gave up 2 bases and J gave up 4 bases, with 11 bases separating them. The CDR3 loop spans 14 amino acids. CDR3: CASSPGGSGYGYTF. The DNA for the CDR3 is TGTGCCAGCTCACCAGGAGGTTCAGGCTATGGCTACACCTTC.

This clone came up once. V gene TRBV6-5 combines with J gene TRBJ2-1; the D gene could be TRBD1 or TRBD2 (5 bases each). This CDR3 contains 14 residues. CDR1 and CDR2 (germline): MNHEY, SVGAGI. V was trimmed by 7 bases and J by 4 bases, leaving 14 bases between them. CDR3 amino acids: CASTRGSQYNEQFF. In nucleotides, the CDR3 is TGTGCCAGCACTCGGGGCAGTCAATACAATGAGCAGTTCTTC.

A remark on this clone: Different DNA sequences within this sample yield the same CDR3. V is TRBV5-4 and J is TRBJ2-3; D remains unclear. CDR3 length: 12 amino acids. From germline, CDR1 is SGHNT and CDR2 YYREEE (reference sequence). The V end lost 2 bases, the J end lost 3 bases, and 4 bases lay between the germline ends. CDR3 sequence (DNA): TGTGCCAGCAGCTTTGATACAGATACGCAGTATTTT. Its translation: CASSFDTDTQYF. The whole variable domain, filled in from reference TRBV5-4 and TRBJ2-3, reads ETGVTQSPTHLIKTRGQQVTLRCSSQSGHNTVSWYQQALGQGPQFIFQYYREEENGRGNFPPRFSGLQFPNYSSELNVNALELDDSALYLCASSFDTDTQYFGPGTRLTVL.

The chain is built from TRBV28 and TRBJ2-7, with 10 bases identical to TRBD2. Trimming at V came to 5 bases and at J to 7 bases, leaving 11 bases not matched to a gene. The germline CDR1 and CDR2 sequences are MDHEN and SYDVKM. This CDR3 comprises 15 residues. CDR3 nucleotide sequence: TGTGCCAGCAGTCCCGGACTAGCGGTAACTCGAGAGCAGTACTTC. It translates to CASSPGLAVTREQYF.

This clone was recorded only once. The chain joins TRBV7-9 to TRBJ1-4; 8 bases agree with TRBD1. The CDR3 runs to 15 residues. After removal of 5 bases from V and 5 bases from J, the junction contained 7 bases not matched to a gene. Per the germline V gene, CDR1 is SEHNR and CDR2 is FQNEAQ (reference sequence). CDR3 DNA sequence: TGTGCCAGCAGCGCCCAGGGGGCAGCCAATGAAAAACTGTTTTTT. This codes for CASSAQGAANEKLFF.

The chain joins TRBV7-9 to TRBJ2-7; 8 nucleotides line up with TRBD2. Germline V gene lookup returns CDR1 SEHNR and CDR2 FQNEAQ (reference sequence). J was trimmed by 4 bases and V by 2 bases; bases with no gene match: 7. The CDR3 contains 15 residues. DNA for the CDR3: TGTGCCAGCAGCTTACTTACGGGAGGGAATTACGAGCAGTACTTC. Translation gives CASSLLTGGNYEQYF.

This clone came up once. The chain uses TRBV2 and TRBJ2-7, with D perhaps matching TRBD2 (6 bases). The V gene's germline CDR1 is SNHLY and CDR2 FYNNEI. The CDR3 contains 12 residues. The V end was cut by 5 bases, the J end by 11 bases, with 16 bases between. CDR3 region: CASSLGTPFEYF. As DNA, the CDR3 is TGTGCCAGCAGTTTGGGGACTCCCTTTGAGTACTTC.

The chain uses TRBV6-1 and TRBJ2-1; D is uncertain. This CDR3 region has 12 residues. Germline loops: CDR1 MNHNS, CDR2 SASEGT. The ends were cut back, 3 bases at V and 5 bases at J, with 5 bases in the middle. The CDR3 coding sequence is TGTGCCAGCAGTGATGTGCACAATGAGCAGTTCTTC. Translation gives CASSDVHNEQFF.

The chain carries TRBV6-5 and TRBJ2-3; TRBD1 agrees at 7 bases. The CDR3 covers 15 residues. Germline V lookup: CDR1 MNHEY, CDR2 SVGAGI. V dropped 6 bases and J dropped 2; count of bases not matched to a gene: 8. CDR3 residues: CASRYNRGVTDTQYF. The CDR3 bases are TGTGCCAGCAGATACAACAGGGGTGTCACAGATACGCAGTATTTT.

The chain is built from TRBV5-1 and TRBJ1-4, with D unresolved. The germline V gene encodes CDR1 SGHRS and CDR2 YFSETQ. V was cut by 0 bases and J by 4 bases, with 4 bases left in between. This CDR3 comprises 13 residues. The CDR3 region has the DNA TGCGCCAGCAGCTTGGAGTTTAATGAAAAACTGTTTTTT. It translates to CASSLEFNEKLFF.